This TCR beta chain was recovered during a study of OX40 agonist ivuxolimab in advanced cancers. Per germline, CDR1 SEHNR and CDR2 FQNEAQ (reference sequence). J gave up 0 bases and V 5 bases, and 1 base lay outside the gene matches. This CDR3 region has 15 residues. Profiled with immunoSEQ multiplex PCR; TCRdb holds only in-frame clones, not every one. The sample shows more than 90,000 clones, 70% to 85% of them seen only once. The sequenced sample was CD4+ or CD8+ T cells sorted from blood, obtained in a trial of the OX40 agonist ivuxolimab. This chain joins TRBV7-9 and TRBJ2-7, with 13 bases fitting TRBD2. The clonotype originates from an adult with an advanced solid tumor such as melanoma, head and neck, liver or kidney cancer. CDR3 amino acids: CASSRTSGSSYEQYF. Written as DNA, the CDR3 is TGTGCCAGCAGCCGGACTAGCGGGAGCTCCTACGAGCAGTACTTC.